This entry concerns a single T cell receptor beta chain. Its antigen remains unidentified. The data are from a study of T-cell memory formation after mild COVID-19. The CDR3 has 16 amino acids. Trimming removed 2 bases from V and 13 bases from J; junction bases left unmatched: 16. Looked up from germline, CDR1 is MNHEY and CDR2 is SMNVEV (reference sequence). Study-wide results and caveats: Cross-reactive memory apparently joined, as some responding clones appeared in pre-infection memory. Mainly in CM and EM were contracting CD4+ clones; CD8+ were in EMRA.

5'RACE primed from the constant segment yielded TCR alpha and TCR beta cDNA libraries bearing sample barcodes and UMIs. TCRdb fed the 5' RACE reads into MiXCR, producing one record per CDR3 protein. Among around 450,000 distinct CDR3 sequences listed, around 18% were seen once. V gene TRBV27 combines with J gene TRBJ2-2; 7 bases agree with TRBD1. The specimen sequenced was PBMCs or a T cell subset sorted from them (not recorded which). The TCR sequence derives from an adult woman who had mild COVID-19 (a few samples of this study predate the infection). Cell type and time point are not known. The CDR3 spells CASSLGDRHPLNRLFF. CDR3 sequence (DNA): TGTGCCAGCAGTTTAGGGGACAGACATCCCCTCAATAGGCTGTTTTTT.